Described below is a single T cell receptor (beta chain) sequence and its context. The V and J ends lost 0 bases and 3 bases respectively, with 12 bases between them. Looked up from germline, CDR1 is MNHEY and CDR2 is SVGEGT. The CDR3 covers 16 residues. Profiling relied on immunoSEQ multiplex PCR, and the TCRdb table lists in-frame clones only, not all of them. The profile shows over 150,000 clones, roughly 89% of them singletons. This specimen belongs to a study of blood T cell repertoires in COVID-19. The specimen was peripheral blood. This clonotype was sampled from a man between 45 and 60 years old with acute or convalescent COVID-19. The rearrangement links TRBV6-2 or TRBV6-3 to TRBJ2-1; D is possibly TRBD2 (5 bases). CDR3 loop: CASSYSRRAHYNEQFF. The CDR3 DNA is TGTGCCAGCAGTTACTCCCGGCGGGCTCACTACAATGAGCAGTTCTTC.